Following are 2 T cell receptor beta chains from one sample sequenced in a study of molecular identifiers for immune sequencing clone quantification. TCRdb processed the PCR reads anew with MiXCR; each CDR3 protein has one entry. The sample has 45,000 to 55,000 distinct CDR3 sequences; around 34% are singletons. Sequenced: naive CD8+ T cells from blood, with Jurkat cell RNA spiked in. Subset meaning: FACS-sorted CD8+CD4-CCR7+CD45RA+ naive T cells. Source of these receptors: a human donor in good health. Some libraries in this study had Jurkat cell RNA spiked in.

In this sample, this clonotype turned up a few times. The chain is built from TRBV20-1 and TRBJ2-5; TRBD2 matches at 10 bases. The CDR3 is 14 residues long. V lost 6 bases, J lost 0 bases, and 4 bases stayed unmatched. Germline V lookup: CDR1 DFQATT, CDR2 SNEGSKA (reference sequence). The CDR3 bases are TGCAGTGCAGGACTAGCGGAGTACCAAGAGACCCAGTACTTC. Translating it yields CSAGLAEYQETQYF.

This sequence joins TRBV20-1 and TRBJ1-1; 9 bases agree with TRBD1. This CDR3 contains 19 residues. Germline V gene lookup returns CDR1 DFQATT and CDR2 SNEGSKA (reference sequence). V lost 2 bases to trimming and J lost 0 bases; unmatched junction nucleotides: 16. As DNA, the CDR3 is TGCAGTGCTAGAAGTTTCCTCCTTGGACAGGGGCCTATGAACACTGAAGCTTTCTTT. This translates into CSARSFLLGQGPMNTEAFF.